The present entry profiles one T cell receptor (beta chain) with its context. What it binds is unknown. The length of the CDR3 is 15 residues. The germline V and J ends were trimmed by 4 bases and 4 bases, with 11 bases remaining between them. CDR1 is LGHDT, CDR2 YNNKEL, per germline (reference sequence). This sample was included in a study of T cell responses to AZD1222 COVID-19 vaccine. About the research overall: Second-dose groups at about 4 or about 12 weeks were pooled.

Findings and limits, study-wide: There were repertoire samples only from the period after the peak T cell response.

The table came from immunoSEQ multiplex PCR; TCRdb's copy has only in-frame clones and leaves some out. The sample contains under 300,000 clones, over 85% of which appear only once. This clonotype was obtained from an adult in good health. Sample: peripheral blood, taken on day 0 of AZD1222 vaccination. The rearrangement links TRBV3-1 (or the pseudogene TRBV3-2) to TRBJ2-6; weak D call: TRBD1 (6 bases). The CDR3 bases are TGTGCCAGCAGCCTAACAGGGACCGGGGCCAACGTCCTGACTTTC. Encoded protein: CASSLTGTGANVLTF.